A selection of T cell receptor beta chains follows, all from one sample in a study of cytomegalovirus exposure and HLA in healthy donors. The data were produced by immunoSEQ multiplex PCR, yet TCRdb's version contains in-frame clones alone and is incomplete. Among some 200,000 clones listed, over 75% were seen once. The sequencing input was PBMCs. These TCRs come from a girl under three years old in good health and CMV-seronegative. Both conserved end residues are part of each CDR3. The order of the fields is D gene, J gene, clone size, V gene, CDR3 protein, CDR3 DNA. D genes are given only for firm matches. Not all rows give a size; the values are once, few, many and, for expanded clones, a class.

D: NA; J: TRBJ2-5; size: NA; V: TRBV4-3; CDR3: CASSQGRAETQYF; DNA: TGCGCCAGCAGCCAAGGCAGGGCAGAGACCCAGTACTTC
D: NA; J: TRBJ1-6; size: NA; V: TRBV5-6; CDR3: CASSFSYNSPLHF; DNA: TGTGCCAGCAGCTTTTCATATAATTCACCCCTCCACTTT
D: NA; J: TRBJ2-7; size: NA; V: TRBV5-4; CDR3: CASSLGGIYEQYF; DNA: TGTGCCAGCAGCTTAGGCGGGATCTACGAGCAGTACTTC
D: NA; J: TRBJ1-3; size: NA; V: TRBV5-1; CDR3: CASSLTATGSVGGNTIYF; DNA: TGCGCCAGCAGCTTGACGGCGACTGGCAGCGTTGGGGGAAACACCATATATTTT
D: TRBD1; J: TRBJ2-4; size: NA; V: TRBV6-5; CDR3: CASSQTGGNIQYF; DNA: TGTGCCAGCAGCCAGACAGGGGGGAACATTCAGTACTTC
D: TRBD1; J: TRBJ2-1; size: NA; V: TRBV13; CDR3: CASRPTGTGLNNEQFF; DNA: TGTGCCAGCAGGCCGACCGGGACAGGGCTAAACAATGAGCAGTTCTTC
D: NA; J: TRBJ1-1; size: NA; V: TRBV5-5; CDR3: CASSLGQTNTEAFF; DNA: TGTGCCAGCAGCCTAGGACAGACTAACACTGAAGCTTTCTTT
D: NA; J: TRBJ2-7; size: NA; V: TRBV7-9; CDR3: CASSPAGLQYF; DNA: TGTGCCAGCAGCCCCGCAGGGTTGCAGTACTTC
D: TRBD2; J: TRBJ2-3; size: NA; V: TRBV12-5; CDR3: CASGLFADPGGPWTTWVYTDTQYF; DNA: TGTGCTAGTGGTTTATTCGCCGACCCGGGGGGGCCGTGGACTACCTGGGTTTACACAGATACGCAGTATTTT
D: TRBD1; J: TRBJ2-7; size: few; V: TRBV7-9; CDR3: CASSPRTGNYEQYF; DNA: TGTGCCAGCAGCCCCCGGACAGGGAACTACGAGCAGTACTTC
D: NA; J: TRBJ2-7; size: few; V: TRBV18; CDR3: CASSPDSSYEQYF; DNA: TGTGCCAGCTCACCGGACAGCTCCTACGAGCAGTACTTC
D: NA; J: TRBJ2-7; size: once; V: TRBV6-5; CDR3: CASRLSKIQGHEQYF; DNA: TGTGCCAGCAGACTGTCGAAAATCCAGGGTCACGAGCAGTACTTC
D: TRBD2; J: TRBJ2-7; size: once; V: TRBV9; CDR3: CASSPSGGSSYEQYF; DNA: TGTGCCAGCAGCCCTAGCGGGGGGAGCTCCTACGAGCAGTACTTC
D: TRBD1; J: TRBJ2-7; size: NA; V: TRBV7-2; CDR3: CASSLTGGAYEQYF; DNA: TGTGCCAGCAGCTTAACAGGGGGCGCCTACGAGCAGTACTTC
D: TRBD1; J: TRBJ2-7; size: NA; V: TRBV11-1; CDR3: CASSLVRQGASYEQYF; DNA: TGTGCCAGCAGCTTAGTAAGACAGGGGGCCTCCTACGAGCAGTACTTC
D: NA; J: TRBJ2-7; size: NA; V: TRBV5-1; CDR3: CASSSAGSPNYEQYF; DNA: TGCGCCAGCAGCTCCGCGGGTAGCCCTAACTACGAGCAGTACTTC
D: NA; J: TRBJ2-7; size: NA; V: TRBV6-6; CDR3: CASSQQGYEQYF; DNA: TGTGCCAGCAGTCAGCAGGGCTACGAGCAGTACTTC
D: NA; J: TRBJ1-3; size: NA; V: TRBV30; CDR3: CAWSRGTGNTIYF; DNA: TGTGCCTGGAGCAGGGGAACTGGAAACACCATATATTTT
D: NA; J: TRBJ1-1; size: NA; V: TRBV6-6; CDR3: CASSNSGMNTEAFF; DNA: TGTGCCAGCAGTAATAGCGGGATGAACACTGAAGCTTTCTTT
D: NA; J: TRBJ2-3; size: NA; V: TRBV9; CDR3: CASSGRGDTQYF; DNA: TGTGCCAGCAGCGGCAGGGGAGATACGCAGTATTTT
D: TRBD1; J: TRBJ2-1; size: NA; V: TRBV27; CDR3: CASSLNDRGYNEQFF; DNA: TGTGCCAGCAGCTTGAACGACAGGGGCTACAATGAGCAGTTCTTC
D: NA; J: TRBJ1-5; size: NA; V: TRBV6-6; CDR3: CASRSPGSGQPQHF; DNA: TGTGCCAGCAGGTCTCCAGGGTCCGGTCAGCCCCAGCATTTT
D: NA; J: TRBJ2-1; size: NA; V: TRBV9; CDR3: CASSVTLYNEQFF; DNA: TGTGCCAGCAGCGTAACTCTGTACAATGAGCAGTTCTTC
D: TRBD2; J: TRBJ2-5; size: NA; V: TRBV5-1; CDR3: CASSISGRGQETQYF; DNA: TGCGCCAGCAGCATTAGCGGGAGGGGCCAAGAGACCCAGTACTTC
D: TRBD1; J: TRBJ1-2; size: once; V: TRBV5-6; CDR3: CASSGTGFGYTF; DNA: TGTGCCAGCAGCGGGACAGGGTTTGGCTACACCTTC
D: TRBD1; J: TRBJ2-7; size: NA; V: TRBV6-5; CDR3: CASSYSFRGEQYF; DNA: TGTGCCAGCAGTTACTCCTTCAGGGGGGAGCAGTACTTC
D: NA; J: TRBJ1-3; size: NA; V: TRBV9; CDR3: CASSAAQSPGNTIYF; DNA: TGTGCCAGCAGCGCAGCACAGTCTCCCGGAAACACCATATATTTT
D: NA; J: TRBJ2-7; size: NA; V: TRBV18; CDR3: CASSPGNSYEQYF; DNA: TGTGCCAGCTCACCAGGCAACTCCTACGAGCAGTACTTC
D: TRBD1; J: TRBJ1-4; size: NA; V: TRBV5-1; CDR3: CASSADRVHEKLFF; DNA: TGCGCCAGCAGCGCAGACAGGGTCCATGAAAAACTGTTTTTT
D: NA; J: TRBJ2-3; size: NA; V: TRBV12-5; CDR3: CASGLGARTDTQYF; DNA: TGTGCTAGTGGTTTGGGGGCGCGCACAGATACGCAGTATTTT
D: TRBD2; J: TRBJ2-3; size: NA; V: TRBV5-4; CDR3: CASSLDSGSTDTQYF; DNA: TGTGCCAGCAGCTTGGATAGCGGGAGCACAGATACGCAGTATTTT
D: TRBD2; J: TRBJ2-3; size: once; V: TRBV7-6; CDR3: CASTPSGGRTDTQYF; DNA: TGTGCCAGCACGCCTAGCGGGGGCCGCACAGATACGCAGTATTTT
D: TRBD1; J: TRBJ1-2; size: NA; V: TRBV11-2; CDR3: CASSPGGTGSSHTF; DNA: TGTGCCAGCAGCCCGGGGGGGACAGGGAGTAGCCACACCTTC
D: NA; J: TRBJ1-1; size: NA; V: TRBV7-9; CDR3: CASSLDSPEAFF; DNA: TGTGCCAGCAGCCTGGACTCCCCTGAAGCTTTCTTT
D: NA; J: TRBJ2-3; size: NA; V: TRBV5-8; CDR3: CASSLQGEGTDTQYF; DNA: TGTGCCAGCAGCCTACAGGGAGAGGGCACAGATACGCAGTATTTT
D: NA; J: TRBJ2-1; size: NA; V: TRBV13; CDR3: CASSLRGSYEQFF; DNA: TGTGCCAGCAGCTTAAGGGGGAGCTATGAGCAGTTCTTC
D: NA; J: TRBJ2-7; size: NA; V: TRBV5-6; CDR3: CANRQEPGSYEQYF; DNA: TGTGCCAACCGACAGGAACCAGGATCCTACGAGCAGTACTTC
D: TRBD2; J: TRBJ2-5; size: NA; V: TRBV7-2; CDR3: CASSSRGAGGPGETQYF; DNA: TGTGCCAGCAGCTCCCGAGGAGCGGGGGGGCCGGGGGAGACCCAGTACTTC
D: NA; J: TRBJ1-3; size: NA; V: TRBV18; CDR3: CASSPPGGSGNTIYF; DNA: TGTGCCAGCTCACCCCCGGGAGGCTCTGGAAACACCATATATTTT
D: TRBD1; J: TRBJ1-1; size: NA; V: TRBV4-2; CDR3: CASSQVWDSQGNTEAFF; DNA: TGTGCCAGCAGCCAAGTCTGGGACAGCCAGGGAAACACTGAAGCTTTCTTT
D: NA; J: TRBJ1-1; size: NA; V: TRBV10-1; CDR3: CASSESVARTNTEAFF; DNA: TGCGCCAGCAGTGAGTCGGTAGCCAGAACGAACACTGAAGCTTTCTTT
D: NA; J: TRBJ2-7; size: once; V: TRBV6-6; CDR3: CASSYSSGGAYEQYF; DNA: TGTGCCAGCAGTTACTCGTCAGGAGGCGCCTACGAGCAGTACTTC
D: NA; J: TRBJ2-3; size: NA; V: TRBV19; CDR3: CASSEQGISPDTQYF; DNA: TGTGCCAGTAGTGAACAGGGAATCTCCCCAGATACGCAGTATTTT
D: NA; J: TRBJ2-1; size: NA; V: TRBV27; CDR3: CASSLVGGTARNEQFF; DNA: TGTGCCAGCAGTTTAGTGGGCGGGACTGCCCGCAATGAGCAGTTCTTC
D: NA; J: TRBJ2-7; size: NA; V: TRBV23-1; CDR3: CASSHSRPGIYEQYF; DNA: TGCGCCAGCAGTCACTCGCGACCAGGGATCTACGAGCAGTACTTC
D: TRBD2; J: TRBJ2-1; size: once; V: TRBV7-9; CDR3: CASSFGGLSHEQFF; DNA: TGTGCCAGCAGCTTCGGGGGACTAAGTCATGAGCAGTTCTTC